This TCR beta chain comes out of a study of cytotoxic CD8 clonotypes in ibrutinib-treated CLL. Researchers set a sequencing depth target of 1 in 200,000 to 1 in 1 million T cells. Profiling relied on immunoSEQ multiplex PCR, and the TCRdb table lists in-frame clones only, not all of them. The sample consists of tens of thousands of clones, about 50% of them appearing once. Germline V gives CDR1 KGHSH, CDR2 LQKENI. The CDR3 spans 14 residues. The V end lost 3 bases, the J end lost 3 bases, and 9 bases lay between the germline ends. This rearrangement joins TRBV18 to TRBJ1-3, with D perhaps matching TRBD1 (6 bases). Sequenced material: PBMCs, taken before ibrutinib treatment. The receptor's source is a human donor with chronic lymphocytic leukemia. The CDR3 here is CASSPEQGGNTIYF. For the CDR3, the DNA is TGTGCCAGCTCACCTGAACAGGGTGGAAACACCATATATTTT. The full variable domain, in which reference TRBV18 and TRBJ1-3 provide the parts outside the CDR3, is NAGVMQNPRHLVRRRGQEARLRCSPMKGHSHVYWYRQLPEEGLKFMVYLQKENIIDESGMPKERFSAEFPKEGPSILRIQQVVRGDSAAYFCASSPEQGGNTIYFGEGSWLTVV.